This T cell receptor beta chain was captured by sequencing in a study of identical twins. In germline, CDR1 is LGHNA, CDR2 YNFKEQ. Trimming left V 3 bases short and J 3 bases short, with 9 bases between. CDR3 length: 15 amino acids. General observations from the study: It was out-of-frame TCR alpha sharing in monozygotic twins that models underestimated.

This clonotype has at least ten counts. Antigen specificity is unknown. From the 5' RACE reads, TCRdb called clonotypes with MiXCR, one entry per CDR3 protein. There are fewer than 250,000 distinct CDR3 sequences in the sample; approximately 8% occur only once, and 5.4% lies in the top ten. These sequences were also reported in another study, on yellow fever vaccine responses in identical twins.

This chain connects TRBV4-2 to TRBJ2-6; D uncertain. This receptor was taken from a woman under 30 in good health. The specimen sequenced was CD8+ T cells sorted from blood. CDR3 amino acids: CASSQTADGANVLTF. As DNA, the CDR3 is TGTGCCAGCAGCCAGACGGCCGATGGGGCCAACGTCCTGACTTTC.